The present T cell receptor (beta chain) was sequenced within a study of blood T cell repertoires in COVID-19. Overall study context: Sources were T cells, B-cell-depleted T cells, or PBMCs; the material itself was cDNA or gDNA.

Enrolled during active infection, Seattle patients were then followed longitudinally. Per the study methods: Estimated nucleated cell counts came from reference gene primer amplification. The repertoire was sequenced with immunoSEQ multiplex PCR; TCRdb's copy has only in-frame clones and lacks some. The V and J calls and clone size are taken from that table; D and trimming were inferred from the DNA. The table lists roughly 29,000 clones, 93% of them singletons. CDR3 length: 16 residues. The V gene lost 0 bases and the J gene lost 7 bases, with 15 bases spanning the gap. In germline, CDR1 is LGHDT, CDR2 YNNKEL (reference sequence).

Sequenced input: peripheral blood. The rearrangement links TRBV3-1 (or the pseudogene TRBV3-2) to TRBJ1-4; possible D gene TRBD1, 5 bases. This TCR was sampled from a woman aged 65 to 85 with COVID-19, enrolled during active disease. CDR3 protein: CASSQDLVRGGEKLFF. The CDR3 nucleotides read TGTGCCAGCAGCCAAGATTTAGTTAGGGGAGGTGAAAAACTGTTTTTT.